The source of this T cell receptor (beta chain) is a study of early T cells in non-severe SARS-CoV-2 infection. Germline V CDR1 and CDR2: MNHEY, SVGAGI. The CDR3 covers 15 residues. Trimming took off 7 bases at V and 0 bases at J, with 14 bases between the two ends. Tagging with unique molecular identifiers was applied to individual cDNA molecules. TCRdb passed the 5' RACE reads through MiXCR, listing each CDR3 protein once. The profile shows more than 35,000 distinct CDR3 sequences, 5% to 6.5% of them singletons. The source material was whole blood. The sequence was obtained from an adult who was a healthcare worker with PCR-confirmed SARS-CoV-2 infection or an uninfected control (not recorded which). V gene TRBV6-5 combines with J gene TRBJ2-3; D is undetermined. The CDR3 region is CASTLGPRSTDTQYF. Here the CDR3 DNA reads TGTGCCAGCACCCTCGGCCCCAGGAGCACAGATACGCAGTATTTT.